Listed here are 17 T cell receptor beta chains from one sample, sequenced in a study of blood T cell repertoires in COVID-19. Clones were sequenced by immunoSEQ multiplex PCR, and TCRdb holds only the in-frame ones, with some missing. The sample gives more than 350,000 clones, 75% to 90% of which show up once; 0.95% to 1.1% is in the top ten. The sequenced sample was PBMCs or T cells enriched from blood (not recorded which). Receptor source: a man between 18 and 35 years old who had recovered from COVID-19.

V and J are TRBV27 and TRBJ1-4; no definite D call. The CDR3 has 15 amino acids. The V and J ends lost 3 bases and 0 bases respectively, with 8 bases between them. Germline V gene data show CDR1 as MNHEY and CDR2 as SMNVEV (reference sequence). The CDR3 region has the DNA TGTGCCAGCAGTTTTTCAGAAGCAACTAATGAAAAACTGTTTTTT. This gives the protein CASSFSEATNEKLFF.

The V call is TRBV6-5, the J call TRBJ1-2; a possible D gene is TRBD1 (5 bases). The CDR3 consists of 15 residues. Germline loops: CDR1 MNHEY, CDR2 SVGAGI. V was trimmed by 6 bases and J by 1 base, leaving 15 bases between them. CDR3 protein: CASRAQGPFNYGYTF. CDR3 coding DNA: TGTGCCAGCAGAGCCCAGGGCCCTTTTAACTATGGCTACACCTTC.

The V call is TRBV4-1, the J call TRBJ2-1; the match to TRBD2 covers 12 bases. The CDR3 is made up of 17 amino acids. Germline CDR1 MGHRA, CDR2 YSYEKL. Trimming at V came to 0 bases and at J to 7 bases, leaving 7 bases not matched to a gene. The CDR3 sequence: CASSQDHLAGGKNEQFF. For the CDR3, the DNA is TGCGCCAGCAGCCAAGACCACCTAGCGGGGGGGAAAAATGAGCAGTTCTTC.

The chain combines TRBV7-9 with TRBJ1-6; D is uncertain. Looked up from germline, CDR1 is SEHNR and CDR2 is FQNEAQ (reference sequence). The CDR3 is 14 amino acids. Trimming took off 1 base at V and 3 bases at J, with 4 bases between the two ends. For the CDR3, the DNA is TGTGCCAGCAGCTTAGGGAGCTATAATTCACCCCTCCACTTT. It is translated as CASSLGSYNSPLHF.

The rearrangement joins TRBV3-1 (or the pseudogene TRBV3-2) to TRBJ2-7; D is possibly TRBD2 (6 bases). CDR1 is LGHDT, CDR2 YNNKEL, per germline (reference sequence). V lost 0 bases and J lost 2, with 14 bases in between. The CDR3 covers 16 residues. CDR3 protein: CASSQDGGTTTYEQYF. CDR3 DNA: TGTGCCAGCAGCCAAGACGGCGGGACCACCACCTACGAGCAGTACTTC.

The chain employs TRBV6-2 or TRBV6-3 and TRBJ2-1; 11 nucleotides line up with TRBD2. CDR3 length: 21 residues. The junction had 13 bases not matched to a gene; V was cut back by 0 bases and J by 0 bases. Germline V gene lookup returns CDR1 MNHEY and CDR2 SVGEGT. In nucleotides, the CDR3 is TGTGCCAGCAGTTACTCCCCTCTGCTAGCGGGAGGACAGAGCTCCTACAATGAGCAGTTCTTC. Translated, it gives CASSYSPLLAGGQSSYNEQFF.

With regard to this clone: Other DNA sequences in the same sample also yield this CDR3. The J gene is TRBJ1-1, the V gene TRBV7-9; D not certain. Trimming removed 1 base at V and 4 bases at J, with 7 bases between. Per the germline V gene, CDR1 is SEHNR and CDR2 is FQNEAQ (reference sequence). This CDR3 has 13 amino acids. The CDR3 nucleotides read TGTGCCAGCAGCTTAGAGGGAGGCACTGAAGCTTTCTTT. Encoded protein: CASSLEGGTEAFF.

This clone appeared a few times. The sample holds other DNA sequences that translate to the same CDR3. CDR3 sequence: CASSLGTGGQETQYF. CDR3 sequence (DNA): TGCGCCAGCAGCTTGGGGACAGGGGGGCAAGAGACCCAGTACTTC. The chain carries TRBV5-1 and TRBJ2-5, with 10 bases fitting TRBD1. Germline values: CDR1 SGHRS, CDR2 YFSETQ. This CDR3 spans 15 amino acids. V lost 0 bases, J lost 2 bases, and 1 base stayed unmatched.

This sequence joins TRBV28 and TRBJ1-3, with TRBD1 as a possible D gene (5 bases). V lost 6 bases, J lost 4 bases, and 13 bases lay in between. Germline CDR1 is MDHEN and CDR2 is SYDVKM. The CDR3 contains 14 residues. CDR3 region: CASRAGLVGNTIYF. The CDR3 DNA reads as TGTGCCAGCAGGGCAGGGTTAGTCGGAAACACCATATATTTT.

J is TRBJ1-2 and V is TRBV12-5; 10 nucleotides line up with TRBD1. Germline V gene data show CDR1 as LGHNT and CDR2 as FRNRAP. This CDR3 contains 17 residues. J was trimmed by 2 bases and V by 0 bases; bases with no gene match: 6. CDR3 nucleotide sequence: TGTGCTAGTGGTTTGGTACCGGGACAGGGGACGAACTATGGCTACACCTTC. The encoded protein is CASGLVPGQGTNYGYTF.

This rearrangement joins TRBV12-3 or TRBV12-4 to TRBJ2-7; D is undetermined. V dropped 3 bases and J dropped 2 bases, with 5 bases sitting between them. The CDR3 runs 12 residues. The CDR3 region has the DNA TGTGCCAGCAGTTTTATTCCCTACGAGCAGTACTTC. This sequence encodes CASSFIPYEQYF.

The V call is TRBV5-5, the J call TRBJ1-6, with D possibly matching TRBD1 (6 bases). The CDR3 runs to 15 residues. V lost 2 bases and J 10 bases, leaving 16 bases between the germline ends. Germline CDR1 is SGHKS and CDR2 is YYEKEE (reference sequence). This CDR3 is CASSFDGQPPSPLHF. CDR3 nucleotides: TGTGCCAGCAGCTTCGACGGACAGCCCCCATCACCCCTCCACTTT.

The rearrangement joins TRBV6-5 to TRBJ2-7; the match to TRBD2 covers 12 bases. CDR3 length equals 15 residues. The J segment lost 2 bases and the V segment lost 6 bases, leaving 5 bases of the junction unmatched. CDR1 is MNHEY, CDR2 SVGAGI, per germline. For the CDR3, the DNA is TGTGCCAGCAGCGGACTAGCGGGACGTCCCTACGAGCAGTACTTC. It codes for CASSGLAGRPYEQYF.

CDR3 DNA: TGCAGTGCTAGAGATAGCACTGAAGCTTTCTTT. It translates to CSARDSTEAFF. This chain links TRBV20-1 with TRBJ1-1; D is uncertain. Germline CDR1 is DFQATT and CDR2 is SNEGSKA (reference sequence). The CDR3 length is 11 residues. V lost 0 bases to trimming and J lost 4 bases, with 3 bases between them.

This rearrangement joins TRBV19 to TRBJ2-3; tentative D call: TRBD2 (6 bases). Germline loops: CDR1 LNHDA, CDR2 SQIVND (reference sequence). There are 16 residues in the CDR3. V shed 3 bases and J shed 2 bases, with 15 bases lying between them. The CDR3 coding sequence is TGTGCCAGTAGTATCTTATCGTGGAGGGCCACAGATACGCAGTATTTT. This translates into CASSILSWRATDTQYF. The full variable domain, with the rest looked up from reference TRBV19 and TRBJ2-3, is DGGITQSPKYLFRKEGQNVTLSCEQNLNHDAMYWYRQDPGQGLRLIYYSQIVNDFQKGDIAEGYSVSREKKESFPLTVTSAQKNPTAFYLCASSILSWRATDTQYFGPGTRLTVL.

V gene TRBV4-1 combines with J gene TRBJ2-6, with 10 bases fitting TRBD2. V shed 4 bases, J shed 1 base, and the junction held 4 bases outside the gene matches. This CDR3 is built from 17 residues. Looked up from germline, CDR1 is MGHRA and CDR2 is YSYEKL. CDR3 residues: CASSPAGGLSGANVLTF. In DNA, the CDR3 is TGCGCCAGCAGCCCAGCGGGGGGGCTGTCTGGGGCCAACGTCCTGACTTTC.

This sequence joins TRBV6-2 or TRBV6-3 and TRBJ1-5; D not resolved. The CDR3 has 15 amino acids. CDR1 is MNHEY and CDR2 is SVGEGT in the germline V gene. V lost 2 bases and J lost 2, with 10 bases in between. The CDR3 loop is CASSYGNFGNQPQHF. CDR3 coding DNA: TGTGCCAGCAGTTACGGCAATTTCGGCAATCAGCCCCAGCATTTT.